The 26 T cell receptor beta chains in this list originate from one sample, sequenced in a study of blood T cell repertoires in COVID-19. Method: immunoSEQ multiplex PCR; TCRdb's copy keeps in-frame clones and lacks some. The sample contains roughly 320,000 clones, almost 85% of which appear only once. Sample: peripheral blood. These receptors originate from a human donor in a cohort sampled during active COVID-19.

The gene calls are TRBV15 and TRBJ1-3; possible D gene TRBD1, 5 bases. The germline gives CDR1 LNHNV, CDR2 YYDKDF (reference sequence). There are 16 residues in the CDR3. Trimming removed 0 bases from V and 0 bases from J, with 9 bases in between. For the CDR3, the DNA is TGTGCCACCAGCAGAGATCTCGGGGGCTCTGGAAACACCATATATTTT. Translated, it gives CATSRDLGGSGNTIYF.

This clone was detected many times. The chain couples TRBV25-1 to TRBJ2-7; D unclear. Germline V gene sequence: CDR1 MGHDK, CDR2 SYGVNS. The CDR3 is 11 amino acids. The germline V and J ends were trimmed by 9 bases and 0 bases, with 6 bases remaining between them. CDR3 bases: TGTGCCAGTCAGAACTCCTACGAGCAGTACTTC. Translated, it gives CASQNSYEQYF.

This clone has only one observation. The V gene is TRBV5-5, the J gene TRBJ2-7; no clear D gene. The CDR3 length is 12 residues. Germline CDR1 is SGHKS and CDR2 is YYEKEE (reference sequence). Trimming removed 2 bases at V and 7 bases at J, with 10 bases between. Written as DNA, the CDR3 is TGTGCCAGCAGCTTACGTTTGAGGGAGCAGTACTTC. It encodes CASSLRLREQYF.

This rearrangement joins TRBV2 to TRBJ2-5, with 14 bases fitting TRBD2. After removal of 7 bases from V and 1 base from J, the junction contained 5 bases not matched to a gene. From germline, CDR1 is SNHLY and CDR2 FYNNEI. The CDR3 totals 16 residues. The CDR3 coding sequence is TGTGCCAGCACCTTAGGACTAGCGGGGGGCCAAGAGACCCAGTACTTC. The encoded protein is CASTLGLAGGQETQYF.

The chain couples TRBV30 to TRBJ1-1, with no clear D. The germline V and J ends were trimmed by 3 bases and 6 bases, with 8 bases remaining between them. CDR3 length: 11 amino acids. Germline V lookup: CDR1 GTSNPN, CDR2 SVGIG (reference sequence). As DNA, the CDR3 is TGTGCCTGGAGATCCCGCGCTGAAGCTTTCTTT. Its translation is CAWRSRAEAFF.

This chain links TRBV6-5 with TRBJ2-7, with TRBD1 matching over 7 bases. CDR3 length: 13 residues. Germline loops: CDR1 MNHEY, CDR2 SVGAGI. V lost 2 bases and J lost 6; bases outside the gene matches: 4. The CDR3 bases are TGTGCCAGCAGTTACGAAAGGGGGCTCGAGCAGTACTTC. It translates to CASSYERGLEQYF.

The chain uses TRBV5-6 and TRBJ2-7; 7 bases are a match to TRBD1. After removal of 1 base from V and 7 bases from J, the junction contained 8 bases not matched to a gene. The CDR3 sequence is 14 residues long. Germline CDR1 SGHDT, CDR2 YYEEEE. The CDR3 spells CASSLWQGDGEQYF. As DNA, the CDR3 is TGTGCCAGCAGCTTGTGGCAGGGGGACGGGGAGCAGTACTTC.

V is TRBV2 and J is TRBJ1-3, with 9 positions matching TRBD1. In germline, CDR1 is SNHLY, CDR2 FYNNEI. The CDR3 contains 15 residues. J gave up 0 bases and V 6 bases, and 3 bases lay outside the gene matches. The CDR3: CASRVTGGSGNTIYF. The CDR3 DNA sequence: TGTGCCAGCAGGGTGACAGGGGGCTCTGGAAACACCATATATTTT.

In this sample, this clone turned up once. The chain couples TRBV10-3 to TRBJ2-6; D possibly corresponds to TRBD1 (5 bases). CDR3 length: 16 amino acids. Germline CDR1 is ENHRY and CDR2 is SYGVKD. Trimming took off 0 bases at V and 6 bases at J, with 12 bases between the two ends. DNA of the CDR3: TGTGCCATCAGTGAGTCAGCAGGGTTGGCGGCCAACGTCCTGACTTTC. It is translated as CAISESAGLAANVLTF.

The chain couples TRBV30 to TRBJ1-1, with D perhaps TRBD1 (6 bases). The CDR3 has 15 residues. Deletions cut 0 bases from V and 7 bases from J, with 18 bases between. Germline V lookup: CDR1 GTSNPN, CDR2 SVGIG (reference sequence). DNA for the CDR3: TGTGCCTGGAGTGTAGCTTTTCTAGTCAGGGGTGAAGCTTTCTTT. Its translation is CAWSVAFLVRGEAFF.

The rearrangement joins TRBV6-4 to TRBJ1-2; 7 nucleotides line up with TRBD1. This CDR3 comprises 20 residues. Losses at the gene ends were 0 bases for V and 4 bases for J; bases not matched to a gene: 20. CDR1 and CDR2 from the germline V gene are MRHNA and SNTAGT. CDR3 nucleotide sequence: TGTGCCAGCAGTGACTCGATCAGGGCTCAGGGGGGCCCCTTCGGCTATGGCTACACCTTC. Protein product: CASSDSIRAQGGPFGYGYTF.

The chain uses TRBV7-8 and TRBJ2-3; 9 bases are shared with TRBD1. The V gene end was trimmed by 3 bases and the J gene end by 4 bases; junction bases not matched to a gene: 5. The CDR3 is made up of 15 amino acids. The germline V gene encodes CDR1 SGHVS and CDR2 FQNEAQ. The CDR3 sequence: CASSLRQGGADTQYF. In DNA form, the CDR3 reads TGTGCCAGCAGCTTGCGACAGGGGGGTGCAGATACGCAGTATTTT.

The CDR3 loop is CASSLGGQIQETQYF. The CDR3 DNA follows: TGCGCCAGCAGCTTGGGGGGACAGATCCAAGAGACCCAGTACTTC. The chain joins TRBV5-1 to TRBJ2-5, with 7 bases aligning to TRBD1. This CDR3 is 15 amino acids long. V shed 0 bases, J shed 1 base, and the junction held 3 bases outside the gene matches. The germline V gene has CDR1 SGHRS and CDR2 YFSETQ.

In nucleotides, the CDR3 is TGTGCCATCAGTGAACAGGGTTTAGGACAGCCCCAGCATTTT. This sequence encodes CAISEQGLGQPQHF. The chain links TRBV10-3 to TRBJ1-5; perhaps TRBD1 as D (6 bases). The CDR3 loop spans 14 amino acids. V was shortened by 3 bases and J by 7 bases, with 13 bases between the two germline ends. CDR1 ENHRY and CDR2 SYGVKD come from the germline V gene.

The J gene is TRBJ1-2, the V gene TRBV29-1; no definite D call. From germline, CDR1 is SQVTM and CDR2 ANQGSEA. Trimming left V 7 bases short and J 8 bases short, with 17 bases between. The CDR3 loop spans 12 amino acids. CDR3 sequence (DNA): TGCAGCGCCCGATCGTCCAGGTTAGGCTACACCTTC. It encodes CSARSSRLGYTF. Using reference TRBV29-1 and TRBJ1-2 for the parts outside the CDR3, the full variable domain is SAVISQKPSRDICQRGTSLTIQCQVDSQVTMMFWYRQQPGQSLTLIATANQGSEATYESGFVIDKFPISRPNLTFSTLTVSNMSPEDSSIYLCSARSSRLGYTFGSGTRLTVV.

The chain recombines TRBV29-1 with TRBJ2-5, with D perhaps TRBD2 (7 bases). V was cut by 3 bases and J by 5 bases, with 19 bases left in between. The germline V gene has CDR1 SQVTM and CDR2 ANQGSEA. CDR3 length: 15 residues. The CDR3 DNA reads as TGCAGCGTTGATATGCATGGGGGGGGGCTTGAGACCCAGTACTTC. This gives the protein CSVDMHGGGLETQYF.

The rearrangement joins TRBV10-2 to TRBJ1-2, with 10 bases identical to TRBD1. With 5 bases clipped from V and 5 bases from J, the junction kept 8 bases outside the gene matches. This CDR3 is built from 15 residues. Germline V gene sequence: CDR1 WSHSY, CDR2 SAAADI. The CDR3 spells CASSRDRGRGYGYTF. CDR3 DNA: TGCGCCAGCAGTCGGGACAGGGGACGGGGTTATGGCTACACCTTC.

The chain links TRBV3-1 (or the pseudogene TRBV3-2) to TRBJ2-5; 10 bases are shared with TRBD2. The CDR3 covers 15 residues. The trim removed 1 base at V and 3 bases at J, leaving 2 bases unmatched. Germline-derived CDR1 and CDR2 are LGHDT and YNNKEL (reference sequence). The CDR3 loop is CASSQVGTSEETQYF. CDR3 coding DNA: TGTGCCAGCAGCCAAGTGGGGACTAGCGAAGAGACCCAGTACTTC.

Note on this clone: Other DNA sequences in this specimen translate into the identical CDR3. This sequence joins TRBV6-5 and TRBJ2-1; 13 nucleotides agree with TRBD2. With V trimmed by 6 bases and J by 7 bases, 6 bases remained unmatched. The V gene's germline CDR1 is MNHEY and CDR2 SVGAGI. The CDR3 has 15 amino acids. DNA of the CDR3: TGTGCCAGCAGAAGACCGGGACTAGCGGGAAATGAGCAGTTCTTC. Its protein product is CASRRPGLAGNEQFF.

This chain uses TRBV11-3 with TRBJ2-2; unclear D gene. The CDR3 is made up of 14 amino acids. V dropped 3 bases and J dropped 0 bases, with 5 bases sitting between them. The germline V gene encodes CDR1 SGHNT and CDR2 YENEEA. CDR3 sequence: CASSFRSNTGELFF. CDR3 in DNA: TGTGCCAGCAGCTTCCGGTCGAACACCGGGGAGCTGTTTTTT.

The J gene is TRBJ2-1, the V gene TRBV24-1; 7 bases map to TRBD2. The junction had 15 bases not matched to a gene; V was cut back by 3 bases and J by 8 bases. Germline V gene lookup returns CDR1 KGHDR and CDR2 SFDVKD. This CDR3 contains 17 residues. The CDR3, as DNA: TGTGCCACCAGTGATCCCCTTGGGAGGGAGGGTAGGGATGAGCAGTTCTTC. Translating gives CATSDPLGREGRDEQFF.

This chain uses TRBV5-1 with TRBJ2-7; 7 nucleotides align to TRBD1. J lost 0 bases, V lost 7 bases, and 7 bases had no gene match. The CDR3 length is 14 residues. The germline gives CDR1 SGHRS, CDR2 YFSETQ. Here the CDR3 reads CASYRDSISYEQYF. CDR3 coding DNA: TGCGCCAGCTACCGGGACAGTATCTCCTACGAGCAGTACTTC.

The chain joins TRBV27 to TRBJ2-2; TRBD2 agrees at 12 bases. This CDR3 has 16 residues. Germline V gene sequence: CDR1 MNHEY, CDR2 SMNVEV (reference sequence). V lost 4 bases to trimming and J lost 6 bases; unmatched junction nucleotides: 6. CDR3 DNA sequence: TGTGCCAGCAGTTCCACCGGGACTAGCGGGCCCGGGGAGCTGTTTTTT. Protein sequence: CASSSTGTSGPGELFF.

The chain combines TRBV19 with TRBJ1-1, with 7 bases that match TRBD1. There are 13 residues in the CDR3. The germline gives CDR1 LNHDA, CDR2 SQIVND (reference sequence). The V segment lost 3 bases and the J segment 6 bases; nucleotides outside the gene matches: 4. The CDR3 bases are TGTGCCAGTAGTATGGGCAGGGGGGCTGAAGCTTTCTTT. Amino acids: CASSMGRGAEAFF.

This chain joins TRBV27 and TRBJ1-6; no reliable D call. Trimming removed 2 bases at V and 0 bases at J, with 8 bases between. CDR3 size: 16 residues. Germline CDR1 is MNHEY and CDR2 is SMNVEV (reference sequence). CDR3 sequence (DNA): TGTGCCAGCAGTTTAAAGAGGAGCTCCTATAATTCACCCCTCCACTTT. Amino acids: CASSLKRSSYNSPLHF.

The rearrangement uses TRBV10-3 and TRBJ1-5, with TRBD1 matching over 10 bases. V gave up 2 bases and J gave up 3 bases; unmatched junction bases: 4. Per the germline V gene, CDR1 is ENHRY and CDR2 is SYGVKD. The CDR3 is made up of 16 amino acids. CDR3 protein: CAISERGQGSNQPQHF. CDR3 DNA: TGTGCCATCAGTGAGAGGGGACAGGGGTCCAATCAGCCCCAGCATTTT.